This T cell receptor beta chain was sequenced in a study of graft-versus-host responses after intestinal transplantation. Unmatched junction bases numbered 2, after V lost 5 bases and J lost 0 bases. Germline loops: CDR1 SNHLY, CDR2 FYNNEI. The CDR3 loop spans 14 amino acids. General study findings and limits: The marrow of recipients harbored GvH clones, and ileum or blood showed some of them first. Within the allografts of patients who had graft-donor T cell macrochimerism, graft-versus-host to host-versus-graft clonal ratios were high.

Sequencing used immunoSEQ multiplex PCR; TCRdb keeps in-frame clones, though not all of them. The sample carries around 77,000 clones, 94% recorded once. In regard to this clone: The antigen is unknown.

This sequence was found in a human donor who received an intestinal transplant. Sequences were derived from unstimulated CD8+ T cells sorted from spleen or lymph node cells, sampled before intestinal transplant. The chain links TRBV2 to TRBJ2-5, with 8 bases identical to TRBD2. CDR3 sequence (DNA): TGTGCCAGCAGTCAACTAGCGGACCAAGAGACCCAGTACTTC. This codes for CASSQLADQETQYF.